The following is a T cell receptor (beta chain) sequence with its context. Its antigen is not known. The data originate from a study of cytomegalovirus exposure and HLA in healthy donors. Study-wide context: The roughly 130 validation repertoires used the same platform as the 666 first-cohort repertoires, a later analysis reported. General observations from the study: According to a subsequent analysis, TCR clusters from the first cohort were inclined to appear together in the 110 or so validation repertoires.

Data came from immunoSEQ multiplex PCR; TCRdb stores just in-frame clones and leaves some out. The data contain about 110,000 clones, 88% of them singletons. Trimming at V came to 0 bases and at J to 5 bases, leaving 6 bases not matched to a gene. The CDR3 length is 15 residues. The germline V gene encodes CDR1 ENHRY and CDR2 SYGVKD. The V call is TRBV10-3, the J call TRBJ1-1, with 7 bases fitting TRBD1. What was sequenced was PBMCs. The sequence came from a woman aged 25 to 45 in good health and CMV-seropositive. The CDR3 coding sequence is TGTGCCATCAGTGAGTCTACAGGGGCCTGGACTGAAGCTTTCTTT. Its protein product is CAISESTGAWTEAFF.